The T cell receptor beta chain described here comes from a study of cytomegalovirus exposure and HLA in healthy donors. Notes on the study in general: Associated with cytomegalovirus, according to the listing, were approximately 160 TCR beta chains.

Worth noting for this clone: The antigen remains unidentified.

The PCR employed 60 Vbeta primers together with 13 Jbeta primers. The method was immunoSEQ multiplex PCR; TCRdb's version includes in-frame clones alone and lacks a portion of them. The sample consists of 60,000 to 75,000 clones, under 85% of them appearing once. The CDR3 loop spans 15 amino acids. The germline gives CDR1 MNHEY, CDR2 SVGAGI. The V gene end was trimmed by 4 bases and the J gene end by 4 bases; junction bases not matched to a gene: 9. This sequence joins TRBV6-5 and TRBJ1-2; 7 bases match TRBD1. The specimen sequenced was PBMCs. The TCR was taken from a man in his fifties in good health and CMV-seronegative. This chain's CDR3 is CASSSSGTVGYGYTF. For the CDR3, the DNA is TGTGCCAGCAGTTCTTCCGGGACAGTCGGCTATGGCTACACCTTC.